Listed below are T cell receptor beta chains from one sample, sequenced in a study of cytomegalovirus exposure and HLA in healthy donors. The assay was immunoSEQ multiplex PCR, and TCRdb's table has in-frame clones only and misses some. The repertoire includes under 400,000 clones, roughly 88% of them detected once, and around 1% sits in the top ten. Sequencing was done on a sample of PBMCs. The receptors originated from a young man in good health and CMV-seronegative. Each CDR3 is given with its conserved first and last residue. A D gene is named only where the DNA matches it firmly. Clone size is not always given. Where it is, it says once, few, many or a class for expanded clones.

>once|.|TRBJ2-5|TRBV14
TGTGCCAGCAGCCAGGCAGGGGCCGCCTTAGGGACCCAGTACTTC
CASSQAGAALGTQYF
>.|.|TRBJ1-3|TRBV14
TGTGCCAGCAGCCACAGGGCGAGCTCTGGAAACACCATATATTTT
CASSHRASSGNTIYF
>.|TRBD1|TRBJ2-4|TRBV6-5
TGTGCCAGCAGTTCGCATCGTGGGACAGGGCGAAACATTCAGTACTTC
CASSSHRGTGRNIQYF
>.|.|TRBJ1-2|TRBV19
TGTGCCAGTAGTAGGGCTTTGGTGGGAGTCCTTGGTGGCTACACCTTC
CASSRALVGVLGGYTF
>.|TRBD2|TRBJ2-3|TRBV7-9
TGTGCCACCCTAGCGGGGGTCACAGATACGCAGTATTTT
CATLAGVTDTQYF
>.|.|TRBJ2-2|TRBV9
TGTGCCAGCAACCAAGGAGGGGCGCTGGGCACCGGGGAGCTGTTTTTT
CASNQGGALGTGELFF
>.|TRBD1|TRBJ2-1|TRBV5-1
TGCGCCAGCAGCTCTAATTACGGGACAGGGCACAATGAGCAGTTCTTC
CASSSNYGTGHNEQFF
>.|.|TRBJ2-7|TRBV7-2
TGTGCCAGCAGCTTAGCTTCTCGGGAGCAGTACTTC
CASSLASREQYF
>.|TRBD1|TRBJ1-5|TRBV6-1
TGTGCCAGCAGTGTCCTGGGTCTGGGACAGGGGAGAAGTAGCAATCAGCCCCAGCATTTT
CASSVLGLGQGRSSNQPQHF
>.|TRBD2|TRBJ2-7|TRBV7-2
TGTGCCAGCAGCTTAGGGTCAGGGACTACCTACGAGCAGTACTTC
CASSLGSGTTYEQYF
>.|.|TRBJ1-4|TRBV6-6
TGTGCCAGCAGTTCAGACAGGAGAGATGAAAAACTGTTTTTT
CASSSDRRDEKLFF
>.|TRBD2|TRBJ2-5|TRBV11-2
TGTGCCAGCAGCCGTACTTTGGCGGGGGGGTACTTC
CASSRTLAGGYF
>.|TRBD1|TRBJ1-4|TRBV7-9
TGTGCCAGCAGCGACCGACAGGGAGCAGGGAATGAAAAACTGTTTTTT
CASSDRQGAGNEKLFF
>.|TRBD1|TRBJ1-5|TRBV2
TGTGCCAGCAGAGCACAGGGGGTTGGTCAGCCCCAGCATTTT
CASRAQGVGQPQHF
>.|TRBD2|TRBJ2-7|TRBV5-4
TGTGCCAGCAGCTCCGCGGGGGGGCAATACGAGCAGTACTTC
CASSSAGGQYEQYF
>.|.|TRBJ2-3|TRBV27
TGTGCCAGCAGACGATCACAGGGAGATACGCAGTATTTT
CASRRSQGDTQYF
>.|TRBD1|TRBJ1-2|TRBV6-5
TGTGCCAGCAGACCCGACAGGGGAGGCTACACCTTC
CASRPDRGGYTF
>.|TRBD2|TRBJ2-2|TRBV5-1
TGCGCCAGCAGCACGGGACTAGCGGCGAACACCGGGGAGCTGTTTTTT
CASSTGLAANTGELFF
>.|TRBD1|TRBJ1-4|TRBV19
TGTGCCAGTAGTATCCGGACAGGTGGATCGAATGAAAAACTGTTTTTT
CASSIRTGGSNEKLFF
>.|TRBD2|TRBJ2-3|TRBV6-1
TGTGCCAGCAATAGCGGGAGCACAGATACGCAGTATTTT
CASNSGSTDTQYF
>.|TRBD1|TRBJ2-6|TRBV7-9
TGTGCCAGCAGCTCCGGACAGGGAACTGGGGCCAACGTCCTGACTTTC
CASSSGQGTGANVLTF
>once|TRBD1|TRBJ1-6|TRBV6-1
TGTGCCAGCAGTGAACTGGACAGGGGCTATAATTCACCCCTCCACTTT
CASSELDRGYNSPLHF
>.|TRBD1|TRBJ1-5|TRBV7-9
TGTGCCAGCAGCATCTGGACAGGGGTCGGCAATCAGCCCCAGCATTTT
CASSIWTGVGNQPQHF
>.|.|TRBJ2-5|TRBV5-1
TGCGCCAGCAGCCTCCCCCTAGCAGGGGAGGGGGAGACCCAGTACTTC
CASSLPLAGEGETQYF
>.|.|TRBJ1-5|TRBV29-1
TGCAGCGTTCGGGACACAAATCAGCCCCAGCATTTT
CSVRDTNQPQHF
>once|TRBD2|TRBJ2-1|TRBV9
TGTGCCAGCAGCGGTGTTGGCGGGCTAGCGGGGGGTAGGTCCTACAATGAGCAGTTCTTC
CASSGVGGLAGGRSYNEQFF
>.|.|TRBJ2-2|TRBV29-1
TGCAGCGCTGCGGGACAGAAGAACACCGGGGAGCTGTTTTTT
CSAAGQKNTGELFF
>few|TRBD1|TRBJ2-5|TRBV30
TGTGCCTGGAGCCTAGGACAGGGAATTAAGACCCAGTACTTC
CAWSLGQGIKTQYF
>.|TRBD1|TRBJ2-3|TRBV18
TGTGCCAGCTCACCAGCGGACAGGGGGCTCACAGATACGCAGTATTTT
CASSPADRGLTDTQYF
>.|.|TRBJ2-7|TRBV9
TGTGCCAGCAGCGTAGGAGTCGCGACACAAGGTTACGAGCAGTACTTC
CASSVGVATQGYEQYF
>.|.|TRBJ2-7|TRBV7-2
TGTGCCAGCAGCTTGGCTAGCTCCTACGAGCAGTACTTC
CASSLASSYEQYF
>.|.|TRBJ1-2|TRBV27
TGTGCCAGCAGTCCATCAGGCCTACCCCCGACTAACTATGGCTACACCTTC
CASSPSGLPPTNYGYTF
>.|.|TRBJ2-3|TRBV7-9
TGTGCCAGCAGCGCCCCGGTGGTCGGAGATACGCAGTATTTT
CASSAPVVGDTQYF
>.|.|TRBJ1-5|TRBV6-1
TGTGCCAGCAGTGAAGGACTGCCCCAGCATTTT
CASSEGLPQHF
>.|.|TRBJ2-2|TRBV19
TGTGCCAGTAGTATACGCCAGGGCGGCGGGGAGCTGTTTTTT
CASSIRQGGGELFF
>.|.|TRBJ1-1|TRBV7-2
TGTGCCAGCAGCATGTGGGCCCGCGGCGGGGACACTGAAGCTTTCTTT
CASSMWARGGDTEAFF
>.|TRBD1|TRBJ2-5|TRBV2
TGTGCCAGCAGCGACAGGGTCCAAGAGACCCAGTACTTC
CASSDRVQETQYF
>.|TRBD1|TRBJ1-6|TRBV9
TGTGCCAGCAGCTCCCAGACAGGGATGAATTCACCCCTCCACTTT
CASSSQTGMNSPLHF
>.|.|TRBJ2-5|TRBV5-1
TGCGCCAGCAGCTCGAGCGGCAGGGGACAAGAGACCCAGTACTTC
CASSSSGRGQETQYF
>.|.|TRBJ2-5|TRBV5-8
TGTGCCAGCAGCTTGGACAGAAACCAAGAGACCCAGTACTTC
CASSLDRNQETQYF
>.|TRBD1|TRBJ1-1|TRBV30
TGTGCCTGGGACAGGGGCGACACTGAAGCTTTCTTT
CAWDRGDTEAFF
>.|TRBD1|TRBJ2-1|TRBV6-5
TGTGCCAGCAGTTCCCCGGGACAGCCGGTAAAGTTCTTC
CASSSPGQPVKFF